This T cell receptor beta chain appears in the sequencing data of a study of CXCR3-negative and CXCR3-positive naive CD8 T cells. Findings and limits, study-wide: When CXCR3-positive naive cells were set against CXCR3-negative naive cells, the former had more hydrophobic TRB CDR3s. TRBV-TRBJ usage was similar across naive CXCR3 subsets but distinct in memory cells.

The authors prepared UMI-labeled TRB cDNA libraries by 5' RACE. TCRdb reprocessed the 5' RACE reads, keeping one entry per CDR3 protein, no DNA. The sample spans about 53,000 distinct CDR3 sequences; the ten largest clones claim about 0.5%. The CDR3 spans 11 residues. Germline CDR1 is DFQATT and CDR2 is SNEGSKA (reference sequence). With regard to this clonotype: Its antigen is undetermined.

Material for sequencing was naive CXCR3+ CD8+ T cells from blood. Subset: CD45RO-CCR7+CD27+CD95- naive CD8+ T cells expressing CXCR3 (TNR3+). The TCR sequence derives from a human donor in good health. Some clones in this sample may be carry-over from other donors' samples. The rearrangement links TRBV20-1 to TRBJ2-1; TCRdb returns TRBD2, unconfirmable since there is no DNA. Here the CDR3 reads CSAKMGDEQFF.